This TCR beta chain was sequenced in a study of cytomegalovirus exposure and HLA in healthy donors (dated by TCRdb to 2017 to 2019). Study-level background: In an earlier analysis of 550 to 750 of the donors, 276 Gb of sequence data and 90 million to 120 million unique TCR beta sequences from about 180 million T cells were reported. To predict cytomegalovirus infection status, the study brought together high-throughput TCR immunosequencing, statistical association of individual TCRs with disease status, and machine learning. In addition to the first cohort of roughly 670 subjects, a separate validation cohort of 120 different subjects was used. A later genetic analysis used genome-wide SNP genotypes for 398 of the 666 donors, treating that subset as a discovery cohort. To decide whether each TCR beta V gene segment behaved as functional or pseudogenic, an earlier analysis of some 580 of the donors relied on high-throughput TCR beta sequencing. Four to six DR-DQ haplotypes were handled as single units for association and clustering, since linkage in the cohort was strong. Rather than using new phenotypic data, the later analysis identified candidate immune exposures from TCR beta sequences and from how often those sequences occurred across donors. An early release that covered roughly 600 HLA-typed donors contained approximately 300 gigabases of sequencing data and about 93 million unique TCR sequences. A later analysis re-analyzed previously published TCR beta repertoires from 500 to 700 donors and added high-resolution HLA genotyping to study TCR occurrence patterns. Of the roughly 390 genotyped donors, less than 85% were placed in the genetic ancestry cluster associated with self-reported Caucasian donors. Across roughly 420 genotyped donors of the cohort, an average of approximately 240,000 unique TCR beta nucleotide sequences per donor were sequenced, and approximately 17% of those sequences were non-productive. The study aimed to test whether signatures of past pathogen exposure could be identified by cataloging public T cell receptors. Both class I and class II loci were covered by HLA typing, at four-digit resolution. The T cell repertoires of under 700 subjects were profiled by immunosequencing and related to cytomegalovirus serostatus. All discovery cohort repertoires had been generated on a single sequencing platform. Donor age, sex, ethnicity and CMV serostatus were collected together with the repertoire data. The number of donors typed differed by locus, with 629-630 for A, B, C, DRB1 and DQB1, more than 500 for DQA1, 600 to 610 for DPA1, and 472 for DPB1. Overall study outcomes, separate from this receptor: The cohort was sequenced for TCR beta chains only, and without alpha or paired-chain data the features that could be detected were limited. A later analysis reported that several top co-occurrence clusters appeared linked to parvovirus B19, influenza, CMV and Epstein-Barr virus. In the study, about 150 TCR beta chains were listed as associated with cytomegalovirus. Because counts were too low, roughly 17 rarely observed V segments, including chromosome 9 orphons, were left out of the earlier analysis of 500 to 650 of the donors. The only immune exposure information available for the cohort was CMV serostatus. In a later analysis, the rate of TCR association differed among HLA loci, with DRB1 alleles having the most associated TCRs and HLA-C alleles having the fewest. An association between a missense DCLRE1C variant and V-gene and J-gene trimming of TCR beta chains was found in a later genetic analysis and replicated in an independent cohort. Linkage disequilibrium might explain the correlated functional status among segregating V segments, but an unknown experimental factor could not be ruled out. In an earlier analysis of about 600 of the donors, most TCR beta V segments appeared in productive rearrangements about 87% or about 30% of the time, broadly matching IMGT annotations. Roughly uniform sequencing depth across donors was assumed in presence/absence analyses, although this assumption may not hold. A later analysis found that HLA-associated TCR beta chains were more clonally expanded and had lower generation probabilities than equally common non-associated chains. Some IMGT-functional V segments, including TRBV6-2 and TRBV6-3, could not be told apart with the 87-base-pair reads, so those segments were excluded. In a later genetic analysis, fewer N-insertions in productive TCRs were reported among donors in an Asian-associated ancestry cluster than the approximately 670-donor mean. Across donors, most TCR sequences were observed very rarely, whereas some public TCRs were present in many individuals. It was suggested by the authors that the approach could potentially be generalized to other disease states and immunological phenotypes. Three of the identified cytomegalovirus-associated TCR beta chains were confirmed in vitro to be specific for cytomegalovirus antigens. At a false discovery rate of 0.05, a later analysis linked about 17,000 TCR beta sequences to specific HLA alleles. The classifier was reported to diagnose cytomegalovirus status with high specificity and sensitivity in both the original and validation cohorts. HLA typing was unavailable for some donors at each locus, so association tests used only the typed subset. A cluster of highly shared sequence variants was judged likely to represent a technical artifact of the sequencing pipeline. A further reported finding was that TCR beta sequences accurately predicted the HLA-A and HLA-B alleles for most subjects in the first cohort. When HLA alleles, especially DR and DQ, strongly co-occurred, TCR associations were difficult to assign to individual alleles. According to a later analysis, most CMV-associated TCR beta chains appeared to be HLA-restricted, and the HLA associations seemed to be driven largely by CMV exposure.

The germline V end is reduced by 5 bases and the J end by 4 bases; junction bases left unmatched: 8. The germline V gene supplies CDR1 SGHRS and CDR2 YFSETQ. The CDR3 numbers 14 residues from cysteine through phenylalanine. Kept here is only the CDR3 DNA, which spans 42 bases and is read in frame from base 1. In total, around 600 healthy bone marrow donors made up the cohort. All cohort members were sampled while nominally healthy, although unrecorded immune exposures were likely present. The donor tested CMV seronegative, placing the donor among the approximately 360 seronegative members of the cohort. Every donor gave a peripheral blood sample, and the peripheral blood mononuclear cells from that sample were used for TCR beta sequencing. Genomic DNA extraction from the blood cell samples was performed with the Qiagen DNeasy Blood Extraction Kit. Library creation used the immunoSEQ multiplex PCR assay. A mixture of 60 forward primers for TCR Vbeta segments and 13 reverse primers for TCR Jbeta segments was used in the multiplex PCR. Amplification of the CDR3 region of rearranged TCR beta genes was performed with a multiplex PCR assay on genomic DNA. Amplified TCR beta libraries were sequenced as 87-base-pair reads on the Illumina HiSeq System. In the paper's pipeline: Across the 666 repertoires, a later analysis counted roughly 84 million unique TCR beta chains, 9.5 million to 12 million of which were shared by at least two donors. A nearest-neighbor algorithm error-corrected the raw reads and collapsed the reads into unique sequences, merging closely related sequences to remove PCR and sequencing errors. Alignment of CDR3 sequences to IMGT reference sequences was used to assign V, D and J gene segments. For a sequence to be retained, at least a six-nucleotide match to both a V gene segment and a J gene segment was required. A rearrangement counted as productive if the CDR3 had no stop codons and remained in frame with V and J, and every other rearrangement counted as non-productive. Following IMGT convention, CDR3 was defined as the stretch from the second conserved V-encoded cysteine to the conserved J-encoded phenylalanine. In an earlier analysis of some 550 of the donors, sequences lacking an unambiguous match to a single V gene segment were excluded. In an earlier analysis of several hundred of the donors, a V segment was called functional when productive rearrangements were above 56.7%, and segregating when the standard deviation between donors exceeded 5%. A statistical classification framework was developed to diagnose cytomegalovirus status using the catalog of TCR beta chain sequences. V and J gene assignment, in a later analysis, came from comparing TCR nucleotide sequences with IMGT/GENE-DB human TR gene sequences. Using the TCRdist pipeline, a later analysis assigned CDR3 sequences along with most-parsimonious VDJ recombination scenarios. A later analysis defined each TCR beta chain by its CDR3 amino acid sequence plus V-gene family, and excluded reads lacking a unique V-gene family. As a way to deal with suspected cross-contamination and a sequencing artifact, a later analysis dropped more than 500 nucleotide sequences that were highly shared and had low generation probability. In a later analysis, a clonal expansion index for each public chain was calculated from normalized within-repertoire ranks of inferred template counts. In a later analysis, generation probabilities were computed using a VDJ recombination model fitted to out-of-frame rearrangements, and the results were checked against IGoR. In a later analysis, TCR-TCR, TCR-HLA and TCR-CMV co-occurrence was scored with hypergeometric tests, and a repertoire-size bias correction was applied to TCR pairs. In a later analysis, false discovery rates were estimated by permuting HLA or CMV assignments 20 times. In a later analysis, co-occurring TCRs were grouped with DBSCAN, and TCRdist sequence similarity was added when clustering was performed within HLA-allele-positive subsets. Repertoires with fewer than 30,000 or more than 120,000 public chains were left out of co-occurrence clustering, as were about five repertoires with anomalous nucleotide sharing. Sourced from immuneACCESS, this table was stored by TCRdb with only in-frame sequences that have V and J called. A share of the clones is absent; for the studies checked, an unresolved V gene accounts for under half, and the remainder has no known explanation. V and J calls and clone size are given by that table; D and trimming were obtained from the DNA. The sample's clone listing holds more than 45,000 clones. Clones ranked in the top ten supply about 2% of the sample.

Comments on this clone: What antigen it recognizes has not been identified.

The chain is encoded by TRBV5-1 joined to TRBJ1-1; 7 junctional bases match TRBD1. Sequencing was done on a sample of PBMCs. This receptor was identified in a middle-aged woman in good health and CMV-seronegative. The CDR3 protein: CASSPQGVGTEAFF. The nucleotide sequence is TGCGCCAGCAGTCCCCAGGGGGTGGGCACTGAAGCTTTCTTT.